The present entry profiles one T cell receptor (beta chain) with its context. The target antigen is unknown. Germline assignment: CDR1 MNHEY and CDR2 SVGAGI. The CDR3 has 16 residues. V lost 0 bases, J lost 4 bases, and 7 bases stayed unmatched. The data stem from a study of cytomegalovirus exposure and HLA in healthy donors. General study findings and limits: An ancestry cluster, one associated with Asian ancestry, reportedly showed fewer N-insertions than the 666-donor mean in a later analysis. Common viral pathogens (according to a later analysis) appeared linked to several of the most significant clusters.

Primers for the PCR totalled 60 Vbeta and 13 Jbeta. Sequencing used immunoSEQ multiplex PCR; TCRdb keeps in-frame clones, though not all of them. The sample consists of 180,000 or so clones, about 77% of them appearing once. Sequenced: PBMCs. This TCR came from a female donor in good health and CMV-seronegative. The chain is built from TRBV6-5 and TRBJ1-1, with 8 bases that match TRBD1. CDR3 bases: TGTGCCAGCAGTTACTCGACGGTGACAGGGGTCACTGAAGCTTTCTTT. The encoded protein is CASSYSTVTGVTEAFF.